This T cell receptor beta chain originates from a study of PD-1 blockade in classical Hodgkin lymphoma. As regards this clone: The identical CDR3 is also encoded by other nucleotide sequences in the sample.

Generated by immunoSEQ multiplex PCR, the TCRdb table keeps only in-frame clones and is missing some. In the table there are 20,000 to 25,000 clones, less than 85% of which are singletons. Relapses following autologous stem cell transplantation were seen in all patients, with brentuximab vedotin exposure varying. Responses achieved at best were complete response, partial response or progressive disease. The CDR3 loop spans 13 amino acids. The ends were cut back, 5 bases at V and 1 base at J, with 9 bases in the middle. Germline V lookup: CDR1 MNHNS, CDR2 SASEGT. The clonotype originates from a human donor with classical Hodgkin lymphoma. Sequenced material: peripheral blood mononuclear cells (PBMCs), taken before the second cycle of nivolumab. The chain is built from TRBV6-1 and TRBJ2-7, with a weak D call TRBD1 (5 bases). The CDR3 reads CASSRAGSYEQYF. The DNA of the CDR3 is TGTGCCAGCAGTCGCGCAGGGTCCTACGAGCAGTACTTC.